The clone carrying this T cell receptor (beta chain) was counted between two and nine times. Antigen unknown. The sample comes from a study of T-cell memory formation after mild COVID-19. TCRdb independently ran MiXCR on the 5' RACE reads; one entry per CDR3 protein. The sample consists of 550,000 to 650,000 distinct CDR3 sequences, roughly a sixth of them appearing once. Study observations and caveats: Cross-reactive memory apparently joined, as some responding clones appeared in pre-infection memory. Mainly CM and EM harbored the contracting CD4+ clones; mainly EMRA harbored the CD8+ ones. Clones shrinking from day 15 to 85 showed even CD4/CD8 mixes; later expanders tilted CD4+.

CDR1 SEHNR and CDR2 FQNEAQ come from the germline V gene (reference sequence). The CDR3 is 16 amino acids. V shed 5 bases, J shed 2 bases, and the junction held 7 bases outside the gene matches. Sequenced input: PBMCs or a T cell subset sorted from them (not recorded which). This TCR was sampled from an adult woman who had mild COVID-19 (a few samples of this study predate the infection). Cell type and time point are not known. The rearrangement uses TRBV7-9 and TRBJ2-2; 8 nucleotides line up with TRBD2. CDR3 coding DNA: TGTGCCAGCAGCCCGCGTAGCGGGGATAACACCGGGGAGCTGTTTTTT. Residues: CASSPRSGDNTGELFF.